The TCR beta chain under discussion was sequenced for a study of tumor-infiltrating lymphocytes in primary liver carcinoma. Study as a whole: The study obtained roughly 3.65 to 7.13 million productive TCRbeta reads per sample, similar across tissue types.

The input was 450 to 500 ng total RNA; TCR beta cDNA was made from it with a constant-region primer. It was through three nested multiplex PCR rounds of slightly modified ARM-PCR that TCR beta libraries arose. For 10 cycles apiece, the opening two PCR rounds ran with TRBV1-TRBV30 forward primers and a C-beta reverse primer. TCRdb re-called the multiplex PCR reads with MiXCR, one entry per CDR3 protein. This table has about 22,000 distinct CDR3 sequences, 75% to 85% appearing once. Broader study findings: Less overlap was seen in tumor-adjacent and tumor-blood pairs than in tumor region pairs. All five tumor regions shared only about 7.5-25% of top clones.

As to this clonotype: Its antigen is unknown. At one end the junction does not follow the germline gene, possibly because of a read error.

Co-extraction of both nucleic acids (RNA and DNA) used roughly 19-33 mg of unsorted bulk tissue. Among the patients, all had chronic HBV infection and none had been treated. Germline-derived CDR1 and CDR2 are MNHEY and SVGEGT. There are 13 residues in the CDR3. Sequenced: liver tumor tissue from sampling region 2. Subset noted: tumor region T2, inferior pole. The rearrangement uses TRBV6-2 or TRBV6-3 and TRBJ2-5; D unclear. This TCR derives from a young woman with primary liver carcinoma and hepatitis B virus infection. The CDR3 loop is CASTYPTHLTQYF. CDR3 bases: TGTGCCAGCACTTACCCGACTCATCTTACCCAGTACTTC.